The clone carrying this TCR beta chain was detected only once. Cohort allocation depended upon clinical history that participants reported. In Cohort 3, a recovered donor had either two negative PCRs, clearance, or symptom resolution. Original methodology: Amplification of reference gene primers was used by the study to estimate nucleated cell counts. Sequenced by immunoSEQ multiplex PCR; TCRdb stores in-frame clones only, minus some. V and J calls and clone size are as listed in that table; D and trimming were resolved from the DNA. The sample yields 200,000 to 250,000 clones, about 83% seen once. The V gene lost 2 bases and the J gene lost 5 bases, with 7 bases spanning the gap. Germline-derived CDR1 and CDR2 are GTSNPN and SVGIG (reference sequence). This CDR3 is 11 amino acids long. This specimen belongs to a study of blood T cell repertoires in COVID-19. Study context: The cDNA or gDNA used as material had been derived from T cells, B-cell-depleted T cells, or PBMCs.

The specimen sequenced was PBMCs or T cells enriched from blood (not recorded which). The chain combines TRBV30 with TRBJ2-7, with D unclear. The clonotype comes from a woman aged 40 to 50 who had recovered from COVID-19. The CDR3 reads CAWSFEDEQYF. In DNA form, the CDR3 reads TGTGCCTGGAGTTTCGAGGACGAGCAGTACTTC.